One sample yielded the 10 T cell receptor beta chains listed below, sequenced in a study of blood T cells in healthy people across ages. With a J-beta primer mix and a sample-barcoded 5' primer, a second PCR ran 7 to 11 cycles. Each CDR3 protein is one row after TCRdb ran MiXCR on the 5' RACE reads. Among about 700,000 distinct CDR3 sequences listed, about 34% were seen once. Material: blood. Receptors were obtained from an elderly woman in good health.

In regard to this clonotype: This may be a read error: a much more frequent sequence differs by one nucleotide. The rearrangement links TRBV11-2 to TRBJ2-3; D remains ambiguous. Germline V gene data show CDR1 as SGHAT and CDR2 as FQNNGV. The CDR3 runs 11 residues. With 11 bases removed from V and 5 bases from J, the gap between germline ends came to 11 bases. The CDR3 is CAGGPGDTQYF. The CDR3, as DNA: TGTGCCGGCGGCCCGGGAGATACGCAGTATTTT.

This chain joins TRBV24-1 and TRBJ2-3; D is ambiguous. V was shortened by 1 base and J by 5 bases, with 15 bases between the two germline ends. CDR1 and CDR2 (germline): KGHDR, SFDVKD. CDR3 size: 16 residues. The CDR3 spells CATSDFGGPSQDTQYF. The CDR3 bases are TGTGCCACCAGTGATTTTGGTGGACCCTCCCAAGATACGCAGTATTTT.

This clonotype showed up many times. This rearrangement joins TRBV20-1 to TRBJ2-7, with TRBD1 matching 11 bases. This CDR3 is built from 14 residues. Germline assignment: CDR1 DFQATT and CDR2 SNEGSKA (reference sequence). V dropped 6 bases and J dropped 5; count of bases not matched to a gene: 9. CDR3 region: CSAGQGAREDEQYF. The CDR3 DNA sequence: TGCAGTGCAGGACAGGGGGCACGGGAGGACGAGCAGTACTTC.

This clonotype was seen only a few times. CDR3 protein: CSVHGGDVIPDTQYF. CDR3 sequence (DNA): TGCAGTGTTCACGGCGGGGATGTTATCCCAGATACGCAGTATTTT. The chain recombines TRBV20-1 with TRBJ2-3, with D perhaps TRBD2 (6 bases). There are 15 residues in the CDR3. Germline CDR1 reads DFQATT; CDR2 reads SNEGSKA (reference sequence). V was trimmed by 7 bases and J by 4 bases, leaving 21 bases between them.

As for this clonotype: A junction boundary mismatches the germline segment, possibly from a read error. The rearrangement uses TRBV7-2 and TRBJ2-3, with 10 bases lining up with TRBD2. Germline V gene lookup returns CDR1 SGHTA and CDR2 FQGNSA. The CDR3 loop spans 16 amino acids. In nucleotides, the CDR3 is TGTGCCAGCGGCTTAGGAGCGGGGGGGCCGGCAGATACGCAGTATTTT. Translated, it gives CASGLGAGGPADTQYF. The full variable domain, in which reference TRBV7-2 and TRBJ2-3 provide the parts outside the CDR3, is GAGVSQSPSNKVTEKGKDVELRCDPISGHTALYWYRQSLGQGLEFLIYFQGNSAPDKSGLPSDRFSAERTGGSVSTLTIQRTQQEDSAVYLCASGLGAGGPADTQYFGPGTRLTVL.

In its sample, this clonotype was seen many times. The gene calls are TRBV28 and TRBJ2-7; TRBD2 might be the D (6 bases). CDR3 length equals 14 residues. Germline V CDR1 and CDR2: MDHEN, SYDVKM. Trimming pared 5 bases from V and 1 base from J, leaving 12 bases between. The CDR3 nucleotides read TGTGCCAGCAGTATCAGTGGGGGGTCCTACGAGCAGTACTTC. Its translation: CASSISGGSYEQYF.

In its sample, this clonotype ranks as medium-sized. The chain uses TRBV29-1 and TRBJ2-7; weak D call: TRBD1 (5 bases). CDR3 length: 12 residues. Germline V gene data show CDR1 as SQVTM and CDR2 as ANQGSEA. V was cut by 3 bases and J by 5 bases, with 11 bases left in between. The CDR3 is CSVDQGIHEQYF. CDR3 DNA: TGCAGCGTTGATCAGGGAATCCACGAGCAGTACTTC.

This clonotype was seen ten or more times. The V and J genes are TRBV7-6 and TRBJ2-5; 11 bases are a match to TRBD1. Germline-derived CDR1 and CDR2 are SGHVS and FNYEAQ. The J segment lost 4 bases and the V segment lost 1 base, leaving 2 bases of the junction unmatched. The CDR3 consists of 15 residues. The CDR3 loop is CASSLGTGGAETQYF. The DNA for the CDR3 is TGTGCCAGCAGCTTAGGGACAGGGGGCGCAGAGACCCAGTACTTC.

This chain links TRBV20-1 with TRBJ1-5; a possible D gene is TRBD1 (6 bases). V was pared by 5 bases and J by 7 bases, with 18 bases between. This CDR3 has 14 amino acids. The V gene's germline CDR1 is DFQATT and CDR2 SNEGSKA (reference sequence). CDR3 coding DNA: TGCAGTGCTTCCGCGAAGGGGCAGGGGCAGCCCCAGCATTTT. Protein product: CSASAKGQGQPQHF.

This clonotype was counted at least ten times. The J gene is TRBJ1-5, the V gene TRBV7-8; no reliable D call. The germline CDR1 and CDR2 sequences are SGHVS and FQNEAQ. The CDR3 consists of 18 residues. V was trimmed by 3 bases and J by 3 bases, leaving 21 bases between them. CDR3 sequence reads: CASSFTSRGRFNNQPQHF. The CDR3 coding sequence is TGTGCCAGCAGCTTTACCTCCCGCGGCAGGTTCAACAATCAGCCCCAGCATTTT.